This entry is about one T cell receptor beta chain. As yet, its antigen is unknown. These data come from a study of PD-1 blockade in mismatch repair-deficient tumors. Study summary: Patients had approximately 13 mismatch repair-deficient cancer types and were previously treated and progressing.

Produced via immunoSEQ multiplex PCR; TCRdb's table is partial and in-frame only. This table holds 90,000 to 130,000 clones, 60% to 85% found once. Study-level points and caveats: Tumor-resident clones, often absent from pretreatment blood, expanded after pembrolizumab and then contracted.

Germline CDR1 is MNHEY and CDR2 is SVGAGI. After removal of 6 bases from V and 2 bases from J, the junction contained 8 bases not matched to a gene. The CDR3 sequence is 15 residues long. Every patient had mismatch repair deficiency by PCR or immunohistochemistry. This material consisted of peripheral blood, taken around 60 weeks after starting pembrolizumab. The chain couples TRBV6-5 to TRBJ1-2; TRBD1 matches 8 bases. The origin of this receptor is an adult with mismatch repair-deficient cancer. In nucleotides, the CDR3 is TGTGCCAGCAGCTCCGACAGGGGCGGCAACTATGGCTACACCTTC. Translation gives CASSSDRGGNYGYTF.